This record concerns one TCR beta chain sequence. Its cognate antigen has yet to be identified. This may be a read error: a much more frequent sequence differs by one nucleotide. The sample comes from a study of T cells after yellow fever vaccination (dated by TCRdb to between 2018 and 2021). Looking at the study overall: The SMART-Seq v4 Ultra Low Input RNA kit was used to prepare libraries from fractions with low cell numbers. Two healthy male donors made up the cohort, one aged 18 to 30 years and the other aged 30 to 40 years. Blood samples were taken at several timepoints before and after primary and secondary immunization, and bulk PBMC replicates and cell subsets were isolated. To follow T-cell clones before and after both primary and booster YFV17D yellow fever vaccination, bulk TCR alpha and beta repertoires underwent longitudinal sequencing.

Study-wide findings and limitations: Compared with the primary T-cell response, the secondary T-cell response was faster but weaker, reaching its peak on day 5 rather than on day 15. After the booster, most of the clones that had expanded following primary vaccination were detected again (96% of CD4 and around nine tenths of CD8), which suggests that memory was broadly maintained. Because abundant contaminating clonotypes from the bulk population could be contained in FACS-sorted repertoires, computational filtering was required. Only a couple of donors were included in the study, so the extent to which the findings can be generalized is limited. A small fraction of clonotypes showed up in both the CD4 and CD8 compartments, probably as a result of convergent recombination.

TCR cDNA was synthesized by 5'RACE template switching, through which a universal primer site and unique molecular identifiers were introduced. Priming of cDNA synthesis was performed from both the TCR alpha and TCR beta constant segments. Two PCR steps were used to amplify libraries, with sample barcodes and sequencing adapters being added in the second step. Sequencing of libraries was performed on Illumina HiSeq 2500 (2x100 bp) or NovaSeq (2x150 bp). In the original analysis: Reads were demultiplexed and collapsed into UMI consensus sequences with MIGEC, and V(D)J alignment was performed with MiXCR. Vaccine-responding clonotypes were defined with edgeR using replicate PBMC samples, requiring FDR below 0.01 and a log2 fold change above 5 up to day 15. CD4 or CD8 identity was assigned to each bulk clonotype according to whether the clonotype was present at higher abundance in the sequenced CD4 repertoire or the sequenced CD8 repertoire. TCRdb redid the processing of the public reads, applying fastp at Q25 and MiXCR, and retained in-frame beta chains. A single entry per CDR3 protein holds the most common genes and DNA from its merged rows. TCRdb's processing, not the authors' own work, is the source of the V and J calls. Within this sample are roughly 120,000 distinct CDR3 sequences, with 7.4% of them counted one time only. The leading ten clones occupy roughly 2.6% of the sample.

The CDR3 has 18 amino acids, counting the end cysteine and phenylalanine. Just the 54-base CDR3 DNA is kept, in frame starting at base 1. Compared with germline, V lacks 10 bases and J lacks 0 bases; bases without a gene match: 15. Per the germline V gene, SGHAT is the CDR1 and FQNNGV is the CDR2. This specimen's treatment or condition label, interpreted: live attenuated yellow fever vaccine strain. A standard Ficoll-Paque protocol was used to isolate PBMCs from peripheral blood. Dynabeads CD4 and CD8 positive selection kits were used to isolate the CD4 and CD8 T-cell fractions. TriZol was used to extract RNA from bulk PBMCs, from CD4 and CD8 fractions, and from dextramer-positive and dextramer-negative fractions.

Sequencing was performed on CD4+ T cells sorted from PBMCs, taken 10 days after the first yellow fever vaccination. This clonotype was obtained from a man aged 18 to 35 who received the YFV17D yellow fever vaccine. The chain uses TRBV11-2 and TRBJ2-2; TRBD1 agrees with 9 junctional bases. The CDR3 has the sequence CATPPGQGLGSNTGELFF. The nucleotide sequence reads as follows: TGTGCCACCCCCCCGGGACAGGGCTTAGGCTCGAACACCGGGGAGCTGTTTTTT. Reference TRBV11-2 and TRBJ2-2 proteins supply the regions before and after the CDR3; the full variable domain is: EAGVAQSPRYKIIEKRQSVAFWCNPISGHATLYWYQQILGQGPKLLIQFQNNGVVDDSQLPKDRFSAERLKGVDSTLKIQPAKLEDSAVYLCATPPGQGLGSNTGELFFGEGSRLTVL.